The 13 T cell receptor beta chains below come from one sample, sequenced in a study of blood T cell repertoires in COVID-19 (dated by TCRdb to 2019 to 2021). To prepare the library, the immunoSEQ multiplex PCR assay was applied. The clones in this table, taken by TCRdb from immuneACCESS, are in-frame only. Not every clone is retained; where verified, under half of the shortfall comes from an unresolved V gene, and the cause of the rest is unknown. The table for this sample lists 65,000 to 100,000 clones; 65% to 85% of them were counted only once. Together, the top ten hold around 15% of the sample. Sequenced material: peripheral blood. The source is a woman aged 80 or over with acute or convalescent COVID-19.

This clone was detected only a few times. This chain links TRBV12-5 with TRBJ2-3, with 9 positions matching TRBD1. The CDR3 loop spans 15 amino acids. The V and J ends lost 3 bases and 4 bases, in that order; junction bases with no gene match: 5. The germline CDR1 and CDR2 sequences are LGHNT and FRNRAP. CDR3 coding DNA: TGTGCTAGTGGTTTTGGGACAGGGACGGCAGATACGCAGTATTTT. Its translation: CASGFGTGTADTQYF.

This chain joins TRBV6-5 and TRBJ1-2; tentatively, D is TRBD1 (5 bases). CDR1 MNHEY and CDR2 SVGAGI come from the germline V gene. V lost 7 bases and J 4 bases, leaving 13 bases between the germline ends. The CDR3 extends over 13 amino acids. DNA for the CDR3: TGTGCCAGCACGGGCAGGGACTTCTATGGCTACACCTTC. This gives the protein CASTGRDFYGYTF.

The gene calls are TRBV30 and TRBJ2-3; D call uncertain. The ends were cut back, 0 bases at V and 2 bases at J, with 9 bases in the middle. Germline CDR1 and CDR2: GTSNPN and SVGIG (reference sequence). This CDR3 is 14 amino acids long. The CDR3, as DNA: TGTGCCTGGAGTGTAAGCAGGCCCACAGATACGCAGTATTTT. Translation: CAWSVSRPTDTQYF.

This clone has only a few counts. The CDR3 region is CASSKRDRSNIQYF. Written as DNA, the CDR3 is TGTGCCAGCAGCAAAAGGGACAGGAGTAACATTCAGTACTTC. J is TRBJ2-4 and V is TRBV5-6; 8 bases are shared with TRBD1. Germline V gene sequence: CDR1 SGHDT, CDR2 YYEEEE. The CDR3 contains 14 residues. Germline trimming cut 4 bases from V and 7 bases from J; bases unmatched to any gene: 7.

The V call is TRBV28, the J call TRBJ2-4; 10 bases map to TRBD2. Per germline, CDR1 MDHEN and CDR2 SYDVKM. The CDR3 is made up of 16 amino acids. J lost 6 bases, V lost 5 bases, and 10 bases had no gene match. CDR3 protein: CASSPSLAGVGNIQYF. The CDR3 DNA is TGTGCCAGCAGTCCCTCTCTAGCGGGGGTGGGAAACATTCAGTACTTC.

This chain joins TRBV6-5 and TRBJ1-1; D is possibly TRBD1 (5 bases). CDR1 and CDR2 (germline): MNHEY, SVGAGI. This CDR3 comprises 13 residues. Deletions cut 9 bases from V and 1 base from J, with 12 bases between. CDR3 sequence reads: CASLTGANTEAFF. As DNA, the CDR3 is TGTGCCAGTTTAACTGGGGCGAACACTGAAGCTTTCTTT.

The V call is TRBV19, the J call TRBJ1-4; 8 bases map to TRBD1. V lost 7 bases, J lost 8 bases, and 9 bases stayed unmatched. CDR3 size: 14 residues. Germline V gene data show CDR1 as LNHDA and CDR2 as SQIVND (reference sequence). CDR3 sequence reads: CASMAWQGAEKLFF. CDR3 sequence (DNA): TGTGCCAGTATGGCGTGGCAGGGGGCGGAAAAACTGTTTTTT.

The chain joins TRBV20-1 to TRBJ1-5; TRBD1 agrees at 8 bases. CDR1 is DFQATT and CDR2 is SNEGSKA in the germline V gene (reference sequence). After removal of 3 bases from V and 6 bases from J, the junction contained 7 bases not matched to a gene. The CDR3 runs 14 residues. This CDR3 is CSASSQGAFQPQHF. As DNA, the CDR3 is TGCAGTGCTAGTTCGCAGGGGGCATTTCAGCCCCAGCATTTT.

The chain is built from TRBV28 and TRBJ1-5; a possible D gene is TRBD1 (6 bases). The CDR3 loop spans 14 amino acids. Trimming cost V 4 bases and J 4 bases, with 11 bases left between them. Germline CDR1 reads MDHEN; CDR2 reads SYDVKM. CDR3 nucleotides: TGTGCCAGCAGTTCGACAGGTCGTAATCAGCCCCAGCATTTT. Its translation: CASSSTGRNQPQHF.

This clone has just one count. V gene TRBV10-3 combines with J gene TRBJ2-1, with 8 nucleotides matching TRBD2. The CDR3 covers 17 residues. Germline V lookup: CDR1 ENHRY, CDR2 SYGVKD. The J segment lost 4 bases and the V segment lost 0 bases, leaving 8 bases of the junction unmatched. This CDR3 reads CAISESARGGGYNEQFF. CDR3 coding DNA: TGTGCCATCAGTGAGTCAGCCCGGGGCGGGGGGTACAATGAGCAGTTCTTC.

The chain has TRBV3-1 (or the pseudogene TRBV3-2) and TRBJ1-4; the match to TRBD1 covers 8 bases. The CDR3 loop spans 15 amino acids. The V gene end was trimmed by 1 base and the J gene end by 7 bases; junction bases not matched to a gene: 5. Germline CDR1 is LGHDT and CDR2 is YNNKEL (reference sequence). The DNA of the CDR3 is TGTGCCAGCAGCCAAGTATCAGGGGGCGGTGAAAAACTGTTTTTT. This gives the protein CASSQVSGGGEKLFF.

The table lists this clone with a count of one. The rearrangement links TRBV4-1 to TRBJ1-3; the D gene is possibly TRBD1 (6 bases). The germline V and J ends were trimmed by 0 bases and 0 bases, with 21 bases remaining between them. There are 20 residues in the CDR3. Germline V lookup: CDR1 MGHRA, CDR2 YSYEKL. In DNA, the CDR3 is TGCGCCAGCAGCCAAGATTATGCTGTTGGACAGCGAAGCTCTGGAAACACCATATATTTT. Residues: CASSQDYAVGQRSSGNTIYF.

The rearrangement uses TRBV4-2 and TRBJ2-2, with D possibly being TRBD2 (6 bases). The ends were cut back, 0 bases at V and 4 bases at J, with 12 bases in the middle. The CDR3 has 16 residues. CDR1 is LGHNA, CDR2 YNFKEQ, per germline. The DNA of the CDR3 is TGTGCCAGCAGCCAAGAACGGGGGTTGGGCACCGGGGAGCTGTTTTTT. Protein: CASSQERGLGTGELFF.